The next 17 T cell receptor beta chains were all read from a single sample in a study of blood T cell repertoires in COVID-19. Libraries were prepared by immunoSEQ multiplex PCR; TCRdb keeps only in-frame clonotypes and omits some of them. This sample has a few hundred thousand clones, with roughly 85% found just once. Sequences were obtained from peripheral blood. The receptors stem from a woman in her twenties or thirties with active or convalescent COVID-19.

The chain uses TRBV21-1 and TRBJ1-2. TRBV21-1 is listed as a pseudogene. The CDR3 loop spans 19 amino acids. This CDR3 reads CASSKNPVVSAAELCGYTF. The CDR3, as DNA: TGTGCCAGCAGCAAAAACCCGGTAGTCTCCGCGGCCGAACTATGCGGGTACACCTTC.

The chain is built from TRBV7-2 and TRBJ2-5; D possibly corresponds to TRBD1 (5 bases). The CDR3 is 14 residues long. Germline CDR1 reads SGHTA; CDR2 reads FQGNSA. The V end was cut by 4 bases, the J end by 1 base, with 10 bases between. The CDR3 bases are TGTGCCAGCAGCTCCGACAGTCTCCAAGAGACCCAGTACTTC. Encoded protein: CASSSDSLQETQYF.

This chain joins TRBV7-2 and TRBJ2-6; tentatively, D is TRBD2 (6 bases). The germline gives CDR1 SGHTA, CDR2 FQGNSA. There are 18 residues in the CDR3. Trimming removed 1 base from V and 4 bases from J, with 17 bases in between. The CDR3 nucleotides read TGTGCCAGCAGCTTAGTGATCCCTGGCGGGGCAGGGGCCAACGTCCTGACTTTC. This sequence encodes CASSLVIPGGAGANVLTF. The full variable domain, rest sourced from reference TRBV7-2 and TRBJ2-6, is GAGVSQSPSNKVTEKGKDVELRCDPISGHTALYWYRQSLGQGLEFLIYFQGNSAPDKSGLPSDRFSAERTGGSVSTLTIQRTQQEDSAVYLCASSLVIPGGAGANVLTFGAGSRLTVL.

This clone turned up a few times. The rearrangement links TRBV6-5 to TRBJ1-5; D gene unclear. In germline, CDR1 is MNHEY, CDR2 SVGAGI. V was clipped by 0 bases and J by 4 bases, with 10 bases between them. The CDR3 extends over 15 amino acids. The CDR3 is CASSYSRAPNQPQHF. The CDR3 nucleotides are TGTGCCAGCAGTTACTCGAGGGCCCCTAATCAGCCCCAGCATTTT.

The chain recombines TRBV27 with TRBJ2-1, with D possibly TRBD2 on 6 matching bases. Germline V lookup: CDR1 MNHEY, CDR2 SMNVEV (reference sequence). This CDR3 has 14 residues. The V end was cut by 3 bases, the J end by 8 bases, with 14 bases between. The CDR3 DNA reads TGTGCCAGCAGTTTCGATAGGTCGGGAGATGAGCAGTTCTTC. It encodes CASSFDRSGDEQFF.

This clone was seen just once. The chain recombines TRBV6-2 or TRBV6-3 with TRBJ2-5, with 7 bases lining up with TRBD1. Germline lookup yields CDR1 MNHEY and CDR2 SVGEGT. Losses at the gene ends were 2 bases for V and 5 bases for J; bases not matched to a gene: 8. There are 15 residues in the CDR3. The CDR3 region has the DNA TGTGCCAGCAGTTACCTGACAGGGCCAGAGGAGACCCAGTACTTC. Its protein is CASSYLTGPEETQYF.

The chain joins TRBV7-2 to TRBJ1-3, with TRBD1 identical over 8 bases. Germline V gives CDR1 SGHTA, CDR2 FQGNSA. Unmatched junction bases numbered 2, after V lost 2 bases and J lost 2 bases. This CDR3 has 15 residues. The CDR3 loop is CASSLRTGPGNTIYF. The CDR3 DNA is TGTGCCAGCAGCTTACGGACAGGGCCTGGAAACACCATATATTTT. The full variable domain, completed using reference TRBV7-2 and TRBJ1-3, is GAGVSQSPSNKVTEKGKDVELRCDPISGHTALYWYRQSLGQGLEFLIYFQGNSAPDKSGLPSDRFSAERTGGSVSTLTIQRTQQEDSAVYLCASSLRTGPGNTIYFGEGSWLTVV.

The chain employs TRBV30 and TRBJ2-7; tentative D call: TRBD1 (6 bases). CDR1 GTSNPN and CDR2 SVGIG come from the germline V gene (reference sequence). This CDR3 has 15 amino acids. The germline V and J ends were trimmed by 3 bases and 0 bases, with 15 bases remaining between them. In DNA form, the CDR3 reads TGTGCCTGGAGGTGGGGCACAGGGACCTCCTACGAGCAGTACTTC. It is translated as CAWRWGTGTSYEQYF.

This chain joins TRBV29-1 and TRBJ1-1; 9 nucleotides align to TRBD1. Germline CDR1 SQVTM, CDR2 ANQGSEA. This CDR3 comprises 14 residues. V gave up 6 bases and J gave up 0 bases; unmatched junction bases: 5. CDR3 protein: CSVRTGVMNTEAFF. The CDR3 DNA reads as TGCAGCGTCCGGACAGGGGTTATGAACACTGAAGCTTTCTTT.

This clone has only one observation. V is TRBV5-1 and J is TRBJ1-3; D is possibly TRBD1 (5 bases). Germline CDR1 SGHRS, CDR2 YFSETQ. The germline V and J ends were trimmed by 2 bases and 0 bases, with 12 bases remaining between them. This CDR3 has 16 amino acids. In nucleotides, the CDR3 is TGCGCCAGCAGCTTAAGGGACTTGAGCTCTGGAAACACCATATATTTT. The encoded protein is CASSLRDLSSGNTIYF. Full variable domain (remainder filled in from reference TRBV5-1 and TRBJ1-3): KAGVTQTPRYLIKTRGQQVTLSCSPISGHRSVSWYQQTPGQGLQFLFEYFSETQRNKGNFPGRFSGRQFSNSRSEMNVSTLELGDSALYLCASSLRDLSSGNTIYFGEGSWLTVV.

This clone showed up just a few times. V usage is TRBV30 and J usage is TRBJ1-2; 9 bases are shared with TRBD1. Looked up from germline, CDR1 is GTSNPN and CDR2 is SVGIG (reference sequence). The V segment lost 7 bases and the J segment 6 bases; nucleotides outside the gene matches: 9. This CDR3 spans 13 amino acids. The CDR3 sequence: CASDSGTGNGYTF. The CDR3 DNA sequence: TGTGCCTCGGATAGTGGGACAGGGAATGGCTACACCTTC.

The rearrangement uses TRBV27 and TRBJ1-5; 12 bases line up with TRBD1. Trimming took 3 bases from V and 7 from J; bases not matched to a gene: 4. CDR3 length equals 15 residues. Germline V lookup: CDR1 MNHEY, CDR2 SMNVEV (reference sequence). The CDR3 nucleotides read TGTGCCAGCAGTTTGGGACAGGGGGCTGGACAGCCCCAGCATTTT. Amino acids: CASSLGQGAGQPQHF.

This clone occurred once. This rearrangement joins TRBV30 to TRBJ1-1; 9 bases are a match to TRBD1. CDR3 length equals 14 residues. V shed 2 bases, J shed 2 bases, and the junction held 3 bases outside the gene matches. Germline CDR1 GTSNPN, CDR2 SVGIG (reference sequence). The CDR3 spells CAWSMGQGNTEAFF. CDR3 bases: TGTGCCTGGAGTATGGGACAGGGCAACACTGAAGCTTTCTTT.

This chain joins TRBV6-2 or TRBV6-3 and TRBJ2-1; 10 bases line up with TRBD2. Germline CDR1 is MNHEY and CDR2 is SVGEGT. With 4 bases clipped from V and 4 bases from J, the junction kept 7 bases outside the gene matches. CDR3 length: 16 amino acids. CDR3 coding DNA: TGTGCCAGCAGTTCCTTTAGCGGGGGGTTTTACAATGAGCAGTTCTTC. Translating gives CASSSFSGGFYNEQFF.

This chain uses TRBV7-9 with TRBJ1-2; 9 bases align to TRBD1. This CDR3 contains 15 residues. After removal of 5 bases from V and 3 bases from J, the junction contained 7 bases not matched to a gene. Germline CDR1 SEHNR, CDR2 FQNEAQ (reference sequence). CDR3 residues: CASSVRDREYYGYTF. Here the CDR3 DNA reads TGTGCCAGCAGCGTCCGGGACAGGGAGTACTATGGCTACACCTTC.

The rearrangement joins TRBV20-1 to TRBJ2-7, with a weak D call TRBD2 (7 bases). V was pared by 3 bases and J by 11 bases, with 20 bases between. Germline V gives CDR1 DFQATT, CDR2 SNEGSKA (reference sequence). The CDR3 is 13 residues long. The DNA of the CDR3 is TGCAGTGCTAGTGGGGGGGCCGAGCGGGGCAAGTACTTC. Translation gives CSASGGAERGKYF.

This chain uses TRBV29-1 with TRBJ1-1, with no clear D. The CDR3 has 11 amino acids. The V and J ends lost 4 bases and 7 bases respectively, with 10 bases between them. Per germline, CDR1 SQVTM and CDR2 ANQGSEA. As DNA, the CDR3 is TGCAGCGTTGCCCGAGGGAGTGAAGCTTTCTTT. It specifies CSVARGSEAFF.